These 27 T cell receptor beta chains came from one sample sequenced in a study of regulatory T cells in long-lasting Graves disease. The authors built TCR beta libraries using iRepertoire HTBI primers and Arm-PCR of CDR3 regions. One entry per CDR3 protein results from TCRdb running MiXCR on the multiplex PCR reads. Of about 470,000 distinct CDR3 sequences listed, approximately 21% are singletons. Specified time point: persistent/refractory GD, antithyroid drugs over 5 years with positive TRAb. PBMCs provided the RNA from which the TCR library was made. The sample was peripheral blood mononuclear cells (PBMCs), taken when the disease was refractory, from a patient treated with antithyroid drugs. The receptors were sampled from a female donor with Graves disease.

This clonotype was seen at least ten times. The chain has TRBV2 and TRBJ1-2; D possibly corresponds to TRBD1 (5 bases). Trimming removed 3 bases at V and 0 bases at J, with 8 bases between. CDR3 size: 14 residues. The germline V gene has CDR1 SNHLY and CDR2 FYNNEI. The CDR3 DNA reads as TGTGCCAGCAGTGAGTCAGGGCCTAACTATGGCTACACCTTC. It yields the protein CASSESGPNYGYTF.

V is TRBV5-5 and J is TRBJ1-1; D ambiguous. Between the trimmed V and J ends, which lost 0 bases and 4 bases, there was a span of 16 bases. The CDR3 spans 16 residues. Germline V CDR1 and CDR2: SGHKS, YYEKEE (reference sequence). The CDR3, as DNA: TGTGCCAGCAGCTTGGAGCCACTCTTGGGGTCCACTGAAGCTTTCTTT. It codes for CASSLEPLLGSTEAFF. Full variable domain (outside the CDR3, taken from reference TRBV5-5 and TRBJ1-1): DAGVTQSPTHLIKTRGQQVTLRCSPISGHKSVSWYQQVLGQGPQFIFQYYEKEERGRGNFPDRFSARQFPNYSSELNVNALLLGDSALYLCASSLEPLLGSTEAFFGQGTRLTVV.

There are many counts of this clonotype. This CDR3 is CASTLAGGTYEQYF. The CDR3 DNA sequence: TGTGCCAGCACCTTAGCGGGGGGTACCTACGAGCAGTACTTC. J is TRBJ2-7 and V is TRBV28; TRBD2 matches 10 bases. The junction had 5 bases not matched to a gene; V was cut back by 7 bases and J by 2 bases. CDR1 is MDHEN and CDR2 is SYDVKM in the germline V gene. The CDR3 has 14 amino acids. The full variable domain, with the rest looked up from reference TRBV28 and TRBJ2-7, is DVKVTQSSRYLVKRTGEKVFLECVQDMDHENMFWYRQDPGLGLRLIYFSYDVKMKEKGDIPEGYSVSREKKERFSLILESASTNQTSMYLCASTLAGGTYEQYFGPGTRLTVT.

This clonotype was recorded a few times. The V call is TRBV7-9, the J call TRBJ1-2; D may be TRBD1 (5 bases). Looked up from germline, CDR1 is SEHNR and CDR2 is FQNEAQ (reference sequence). V was trimmed by 2 bases and J by 8 bases, leaving 18 bases between them. CDR3 length equals 15 residues. The CDR3 here is CASSLSPGGAEGYTF. CDR3 sequence (DNA): TGTGCCAGCAGCTTAAGTCCAGGAGGGGCTGAAGGCTACACCTTC. The full variable domain, its missing parts supplied by reference TRBV7-9 and TRBJ1-2, is DTGVSQNPRHKITKRGQNVTFRCDPISEHNRLYWYRQTLGQGPEFLTYFQNEAQLEKSRLLSDRFSAERPKGSFSTLEIQRTEQGDSAMYLCASSLSPGGAEGYTFGSGTRLTVV.

This clonotype was seen only a few times. This could be a read error, since a much larger clone is one nucleotide away. No conserved phenylalanine or tryptophan ends this CDR3, so it is likely a read error. The V and J genes are TRBV12-3 or TRBV12-4 and TRBJ1-2; 7 positions match TRBD1. J lost 6 bases, V lost 5 bases, and 6 bases had no gene match. The CDR3 spans 13 residues. The CDR3 bases are TGTGCCAGCAGTCCAACCACAGGGGATGGCTACACCTCC. Translation gives CASSPTTGDGYTS.

In regard to this clonotype: Possible read error: a much larger clone is one base away. The chain is built from TRBV7-9 and TRBJ1-4, with TRBD1 matching 8 bases. V was clipped by 5 bases and J by 8 bases; unmatched bases: 16. The CDR3 has 17 residues. Per germline, CDR1 SEHNR and CDR2 FQNEAQ (reference sequence). The CDR3 DNA reads TGTGCCAGCAGCCTGGGGACAGGAACAGAAGCGAAGGAAAAACTGTTTTTT. Encoded protein: CASSLGTGTEAKEKLFF.

This clonotype has a handful of counts. The gene calls are TRBV28 and TRBJ1-5; D ambiguous. V was clipped by 10 bases and J by 9 bases, with 19 bases between them. Germline CDR1 reads MDHEN; CDR2 reads SYDVKM. The CDR3 length is 13 residues. The CDR3 bases are TGTGCCACCTTACTGACCCCAGAAACGCCCCAGCATTTT. Its protein is CATLLTPETPQHF.

The genes are TRBV24-1 and TRBJ2-2; a possible D gene is TRBD1 (6 bases). The CDR3 length is 13 residues. Per the germline V gene, CDR1 is KGHDR and CDR2 is SFDVKD. Between the trimmed V and J ends, which lost 8 bases and 7 bases, there was a span of 13 bases. CDR3 sequence: CATKGEFDGELFF. In DNA form, the CDR3 reads TGTGCCACCAAGGGGGAGTTTGACGGGGAGCTGTTTTTT.

This clonotype was counted between two and nine times. The chain joins TRBV28 to TRBJ2-7; D may correspond to TRBD1 or TRBD2 (5 bases each). The CDR3 has 16 residues. Trimming stripped 6 bases from V and 3 bases from J, with 21 bases between. CDR1 and CDR2 (germline): MDHEN, SYDVKM. CDR3 loop: CASSQPGTTGDYEQYF. As DNA, the CDR3 is TGTGCCAGCAGCCAACCTGGGACGACCGGTGACTACGAGCAGTACTTC.

This clonotype was seen a few times. In DNA, the CDR3 is TGCGCCAGCAGCTCTGGACAGGGAATTAATTCACCCCTCCACTTT. It is translated as CASSSGQGINSPLHF. The J gene is TRBJ1-6, the V gene TRBV5-1, with 8 nucleotides matching TRBD1. Germline V CDR1 and CDR2: SGHRS, YFSETQ. The CDR3 sequence is 15 residues long. The junction had 5 bases not matched to a gene; V was cut back by 3 bases and J by 6 bases. Based on the CDR3 plus reference TRBV5-1 and TRBJ1-6, the full variable domain is KAGVTQTPRYLIKTRGQQVTLSCSPISGHRSVSWYQQTPGQGLQFLFEYFSETQRNKGNFPGRFSGRQFSNSRSEMNVSTLELGDSALYLCASSSGQGINSPLHFGNGTRLTVT.

This clonotype came up a few times. V gene TRBV5-1 combines with J gene TRBJ2-7; D may be TRBD1 or TRBD2 (5 bases each). This CDR3 spans 16 amino acids. The V gene's germline CDR1 is SGHRS and CDR2 YFSETQ. V shed 1 base and J shed 7 bases, with 21 bases lying between them. CDR3 DNA: TGCGCCAGCAGCTTGTCCCCCCTTGGGGGTCCCGCGGAGCAGTACTTC. It yields the protein CASSLSPLGGPAEQYF.

This clonotype showed up just a few times. The chain joins TRBV19 to TRBJ1-2; TRBD1 agrees at 10 bases. J lost 4 bases, V lost 7 bases, and 9 bases had no gene match. The length of the CDR3 is 15 residues. Germline V CDR1 and CDR2: LNHDA, SQIVND (reference sequence). CDR3 sequence: CASTPGTGETYGYTF. DNA of the CDR3: TGTGCCAGTACTCCCGGGACAGGGGAGACCTATGGCTACACCTTC.

This sequence joins TRBV30 and TRBJ2-1; the D gene is possibly TRBD1 (5 bases). The CDR3 is 15 amino acids. Per the germline V gene, CDR1 is GTSNPN and CDR2 is SVGIG (reference sequence). V was trimmed by 0 bases and J by 5 bases, leaving 14 bases between them. The CDR3 loop reads CAWSVLWGDHNEQFF. As DNA, the CDR3 is TGTGCCTGGAGTGTACTTTGGGGCGACCACAATGAGCAGTTCTTC. The variable domain in full, completed from reference TRBV30 and TRBJ2-1, reads SQTIHQWPATLVQPVGSPLSLECTVEGTSNPNLYWYRQAAGRGLQLLFYSVGIGQISSEVPQNLSASRPQDRQFILSSKKLLLSDSGFYLCAWSVLWGDHNEQFFGPGTRLTVL.

This clonotype was seen many times. The V call is TRBV2, the J call TRBJ2-2, with 8 bases lining up with TRBD1. This CDR3 is built from 14 residues. CDR1 is SNHLY, CDR2 FYNNEI, per germline. Unmatched junction bases numbered 4, after V lost 4 bases and J lost 6 bases. The CDR3 bases are TGTGCCAGCAGTGCTAGGACAGGGTCCGGGGAGCTGTTTTTT. Residues: CASSARTGSGELFF. Full variable domain (outside the CDR3, taken from reference TRBV2 and TRBJ2-2): EPEVTQTPSHQVTQMGQEVILRCVPISNHLYFYWYRQILGQKVEFLVSFYNNEISEKSEIFDDQFSVERPDGSNFTLKIRSTKLEDSAMYFCASSARTGSGELFFGEGSRLTVL.

This clonotype was detected many times. The chain combines TRBV15 with TRBJ1-4, with unresolved D. Trimming shortened V by 0 bases and J by 6 bases, and 14 bases separated the two germline ends. The CDR3 runs to 16 residues. From germline, CDR1 is LNHNV and CDR2 YYDKDF (reference sequence). CDR3 sequence: CATSRDRAHGDEKLFF. DNA of the CDR3: TGTGCCACCAGCAGAGATAGGGCCCACGGAGATGAAAAACTGTTTTTT.

In this sample, this clonotype turned up once. The chain carries TRBV18 and TRBJ1-4; D unclear. The CDR3 is 14 amino acids. Looked up from germline, CDR1 is KGHSH and CDR2 is LQKENI. V was trimmed by 3 bases and J by 4 bases, leaving 9 bases between them. As DNA, the CDR3 is TGTGCCAGCTCACCCCTGGCAAGTAATGAAAAACTGTTTTTT. Its protein is CASSPLASNEKLFF.

This clonotype was seen a few times. The CDR3 DNA sequence: TGTGCTAGTGGTTTCGGCCTTCAGGGAAATACCGGGGAGCTGTTTTTT. Its protein product is CASGFGLQGNTGELFF. The V gene is TRBV12-5, the J gene TRBJ2-2, with D possibly being TRBD1 (5 bases). This CDR3 has 16 residues. V was trimmed by 3 bases and J by 5 bases, leaving 16 bases between them. Germline V CDR1 and CDR2: LGHNT, FRNRAP. The whole variable domain, remainder taken from reference TRBV12-5 and TRBJ2-2, is DARVTQTPRHKVTEMGQEVTMRCQPILGHNTVFWYRQTMMQGLELLAYFRNRAPLDDSGMPKDRFSAEMPDATLATLKIQPSEPRDSAVYFCASGFGLQGNTGELFFGEGSRLTVL.

This clonotype has just a few counts. The chain employs TRBV28 and TRBJ2-1, with 11 bases matching TRBD1. V was clipped by 2 bases and J by 4 bases; unmatched bases: 4. Germline V gene lookup returns CDR1 MDHEN and CDR2 SYDVKM. The CDR3 length is 16 residues. The CDR3 nucleotides read TGTGCCAGCAGTTTAACCGGGACAGGGGGGTACAATGAGCAGTTCTTC. Translating it yields CASSLTGTGGYNEQFF.

This clonotype is a singleton in its sample. This chain connects TRBV29-1 to TRBJ2-1; D is undetermined. This CDR3 comprises 11 residues. CDR1 is SQVTM, CDR2 ANQGSEA, per germline. Trimming took off 7 bases at V and 5 bases at J, with 9 bases between the two ends. CDR3: CSAYKDNEQFF. The CDR3 bases are TGCAGCGCCTACAAGGACAATGAGCAGTTCTTC.

This clonotype was seen many times. The genes are TRBV2 and TRBJ2-7, with 7 positions matching TRBD1. The V gene's germline CDR1 is SNHLY and CDR2 FYNNEI. The CDR3 covers 13 residues. Losses at the gene ends were 6 bases for V and 0 bases for J; bases not matched to a gene: 2. In nucleotides, the CDR3 is TGTGCCAGCAGGTGGGACAGCTCCTACGAGCAGTACTTC. Translation gives CASRWDSSYEQYF.

This chain uses TRBV19 with TRBJ1-1, with D possibly being TRBD1 (5 bases). The CDR3 is 14 amino acids. V was pared by 3 bases and J by 4 bases, with 12 bases between. Germline V gives CDR1 LNHDA, CDR2 SQIVND (reference sequence). This CDR3 is CASSIAGTLTEAFF. As DNA, the CDR3 is TGTGCCAGTAGTATCGCGGGGACCCTCACTGAAGCTTTCTTT.

This clonotype was recorded many times. CDR3: CASSQGIKQYF. CDR3 DNA: TGTGCCAGCAGCCAAGGTATTAAGCAGTACTTC. This chain joins TRBV3-1 and TRBJ2-7; D call uncertain. V lost 1 base, J lost 8 bases, and 6 bases lay in between. Per the germline V gene, CDR1 is LGHDT and CDR2 is YNNKEL (reference sequence). There are 11 residues in the CDR3.

The chain joins TRBV12-3 or TRBV12-4 to TRBJ2-4; 7 positions match TRBD1. The CDR3 has 15 residues. Trimming took 2 bases from V and 5 from J; bases not matched to a gene: 6. CDR3 loop: CASSLLRGLENIQYF. The CDR3 DNA reads as TGTGCCAGCAGTTTATTAAGGGGGCTAGAAAACATTCAGTACTTC.

This clonotype was observed many times. One junction end disagrees with the germline gene, perhaps due to a read error. The chain employs TRBV12-3 or TRBV12-4 and TRBJ1-1; D gene uncertain. The CDR3 extends over 14 amino acids. The CDR3 DNA is TGTGCCAGCAGCTTAGGGAACCAGAACACTGAAGCTTTCTTT. It translates to CASSLGNQNTEAFF.

This clonotype was picked up many times. The V gene is TRBV28, the J gene TRBJ2-2, with 7 bases identical to TRBD1. The CDR3 runs to 14 residues. Trimming took 10 bases from V and 4 from J; bases not matched to a gene: 9. Germline V gene lookup returns CDR1 MDHEN and CDR2 SYDVKM. DNA for the CDR3: TGTGCCATCAGACAGGGTGCGCGCACCGGGGAGCTGTTTTTT. Its translation is CAIRQGARTGELFF.

In its sample, this clonotype was seen many times. J is TRBJ2-5 and V is TRBV13, with TRBD2 identical over 13 bases. Germline CDR1 PRHDT, CDR2 FYEKMQ (reference sequence). Losses at the gene ends were 4 bases for V and 5 bases for J; bases not matched to a gene: 10. CDR3 length: 17 residues. The CDR3: CASSYPGLAGHGETQYF. DNA of the CDR3: TGTGCCAGCAGCTACCCGGGACTAGCGGGACATGGGGAGACCCAGTACTTC. The variable domain in full, with the rest retrieved from reference TRBV13 and TRBJ2-5, is AAGVIQSPRHLIKEKRETATLKCYPIPRHDTVYWYQQGPGQDPQFLISFYEKMQSDKGSIPDRFSAQQFSDYHSELNMSSLELGDSALYFCASSYPGLAGHGETQYFGPGTRLLVL.

This clonotype came up many times. The chain recombines TRBV2 with TRBJ2-5; tentative D call: TRBD2 (6 bases). Germline V lookup: CDR1 SNHLY, CDR2 FYNNEI. CDR3 length: 12 amino acids. Deletions cut 8 bases from V and 5 bases from J, with 12 bases between. The CDR3 DNA sequence: TGTGCCAGCGGTCTAGCGCAGGAGACCCAGTACTTC. It is translated as CASGLAQETQYF.